A selection of T cell receptor beta chains follows, all from one sample in a study of OX40 agonist ivuxolimab in advanced cancers. Repertoires were generated with immunoSEQ multiplex PCR, while TCRdb's copy carries only in-frame clones and drops some. The sample has 65,000 to 90,000 clones, approximately 85% seen once. Specimen: CD4+ or CD8+ T cells sorted from blood, collected in a trial of the OX40 agonist ivuxolimab. The receptors come from an adult with an advanced solid tumor such as melanoma, head and neck, liver or kidney cancer. Both conserved end residues are part of each CDR3. The D gene is left open where the match is weak. The size of a clone is reported for some rows only, either as once, few or many, or as a class for expanded clones.

D gene: TRBD1
J gene: TRBJ1-4
V gene: TRBV7-9
clone size: NA
CDR3 DNA: TGTGCCAGCAGCTTAAGACAGGGGGGAGAAAAACTGTTTTTT
CDR3 protein: CASSLRQGGEKLFF

D gene: NA
J gene: TRBJ2-3
V gene: TRBV9
clone size: NA
CDR3 DNA: TGTGCCAGCAGCGCTCAGGGGACGCAGTATTTT
CDR3 protein: CASSAQGTQYF

D gene: TRBD2
J gene: TRBJ2-5
V gene: TRBV20-1
clone size: few
CDR3 DNA: TGCAGTGTGGGGGGGGAGACCCAGTACTTC
CDR3 protein: CSVGGETQYF

D gene: NA
J gene: TRBJ2-5
V gene: TRBV10-2
clone size: NA
CDR3 DNA: TGCGCCAGCAGTGGATCCACAGGCCGAGAGACCCAGTACTTC
CDR3 protein: CASSGSTGRETQYF

D gene: NA
J gene: TRBJ2-2
V gene: TRBV7-9
clone size: NA
CDR3 DNA: TGTGCCAGCAGCTTAGAGGCATTCGGCGGGGAGCTGTTTTTT
CDR3 protein: CASSLEAFGGELFF

D gene: NA
J gene: TRBJ2-2
V gene: TRBV7-2
clone size: NA
CDR3 DNA: TGTGCCAGCAGCCCCGTAATAGCGAGGAACACCGGGGAGCTGTTTTTT
CDR3 protein: CASSPVIARNTGELFF

D gene: TRBD1
J gene: TRBJ2-7
V gene: TRBV6-1
clone size: once
CDR3 DNA: TGTGCCAGCAGTGAAGGGACAGGGCTTAAAGAGCAGTACTTC
CDR3 protein: CASSEGTGLKEQYF

D gene: TRBD1
J gene: TRBJ1-2
V gene: TRBV19
clone size: NA
CDR3 DNA: TGTGCCAGTAGTATTCTCCCCCGGACAGGGGGCGTTGGCTACACCTTC
CDR3 protein: CASSILPRTGGVGYTF

D gene: NA
J gene: TRBJ2-3
V gene: TRBV5-1
clone size: NA
CDR3 DNA: TGCGCCAGCAGAGGCAGGGCGACTAATATGAACACAGATACGCAGTATTTT
CDR3 protein: CASRGRATNMNTDTQYF

D gene: TRBD1
J gene: TRBJ1-5
V gene: TRBV4-1
clone size: few
CDR3 DNA: TGCGCCAGCAGCCAGGACAGGGGGCATCAGCCCCAGCATTTT
CDR3 protein: CASSQDRGHQPQHF

D gene: NA
J gene: TRBJ1-4
V gene: TRBV4-1
clone size: once
CDR3 DNA: TGCGCCAGCAGCCAAGTTCGACCGGGCAGGCCAACTAATGAAAAACTGTTTTTT
CDR3 protein: CASSQVRPGRPTNEKLFF

D gene: NA
J gene: TRBJ2-1
V gene: TRBV7-9
clone size: NA
CDR3 DNA: TGTGCCAGCAGCTTTCGAAGGAGCAATGAGCAGTTCTTC
CDR3 protein: CASSFRRSNEQFF

D gene: NA
J gene: TRBJ2-3
V gene: TRBV6-5
clone size: once
CDR3 DNA: TGTGCCAGCACCGGCGGGACAGATACGCAGTATTTT
CDR3 protein: CASTGGTDTQYF

D gene: NA
J gene: TRBJ2-3
V gene: TRBV30
clone size: few
CDR3 DNA: TGTGCCTGGGACTCGGGGTTGGCAGATACGCAGTATTTT
CDR3 protein: CAWDSGLADTQYF

D gene: TRBD2
J gene: TRBJ2-1
V gene: TRBV19
clone size: once
CDR3 DNA: TGTGCCAGTAGTTTACGACTAGCGGGATCCTACAATGAGCAGTTCTTC
CDR3 protein: CASSLRLAGSYNEQFF

D gene: NA
J gene: TRBJ2-7
V gene: TRBV2
clone size: NA
CDR3 DNA: TGTGCCAGCAGTGAAGCTTACGAGCAGTACTTC
CDR3 protein: CASSEAYEQYF

D gene: NA
J gene: TRBJ2-5
V gene: TRBV7-2
clone size: NA
CDR3 DNA: TGTGCCAGCAGCTTGGGTGGCCCGGAGACCCAGTACTTC
CDR3 protein: CASSLGGPETQYF

D gene: NA
J gene: TRBJ2-1
V gene: TRBV5-1
clone size: NA
CDR3 DNA: TGCGCCAGCAGCTTGGCCGAGGTGGCTGACAATGAGCAGTTCTTC
CDR3 protein: CASSLAEVADNEQFF

D gene: NA
J gene: TRBJ1-1
V gene: TRBV7-2
clone size: NA
CDR3 DNA: TGTGCCAGCAGGCGACGGGGGGGGAACACTGAAGCTTTCTTT
CDR3 protein: CASRRRGGNTEAFF

D gene: NA
J gene: TRBJ2-7
V gene: TRBV4-3
clone size: NA
CDR3 DNA: TGCGCCAGCAGCACGGACCGGAGCTCCTACGAGCAGTACTTC
CDR3 protein: CASSTDRSSYEQYF

D gene: TRBD1
J gene: TRBJ1-2
V gene: TRBV6-5
clone size: NA
CDR3 DNA: TGTGCCAGCAGTTACCGCGGACAGGGCGTCTATGGCTACACCTTC
CDR3 protein: CASSYRGQGVYGYTF

D gene: NA
J gene: TRBJ1-5
V gene: TRBV6-1
clone size: NA
CDR3 DNA: TGTGCCAGCACGACAGTAAGCAATCAGCCCCAGCATTTT
CDR3 protein: CASTTVSNQPQHF

D gene: NA
J gene: TRBJ1-2
V gene: TRBV2
clone size: NA
CDR3 DNA: TGTGCCAGCACTTCTGGCATACTCAACTATGGCTACACCTTC
CDR3 protein: CASTSGILNYGYTF

D gene: NA
J gene: TRBJ2-3
V gene: TRBV25-1
clone size: NA
CDR3 DNA: TGTGCCAGCAGTGGCAGAGTCGGGCGTCTGGGCACAGATACGCAGTATTTT
CDR3 protein: CASSGRVGRLGTDTQYF

D gene: TRBD2
J gene: TRBJ2-7
V gene: TRBV18
clone size: NA
CDR3 DNA: TGTGCCAGCTCACCCTCCGGGACTAGAGGCTACGAGCAGTACTTC
CDR3 protein: CASSPSGTRGYEQYF